These T cell receptor beta chains were read from a single sample in a study of T-cell memory formation after mild COVID-19. From the 5' RACE reads, TCRdb called clonotypes with MiXCR, one entry per CDR3 protein. The sample consists of about 140,000 distinct CDR3 sequences, 13% to 15% of them appearing once. The sequenced sample was PBMCs or a T cell subset sorted from them (not recorded which). The receptor set was obtained from an adult woman who had mild COVID-19 (a few samples of this study predate the infection). Cell type and time point are not known. CDR3s include the opening cysteine and the closing phenylalanine or tryptophan. Fields, in order: CDR3 protein, V gene, J gene.

CDR3 protein: CASTSGGGYTF
V gene: TRBV4-1
J gene: TRBJ1-2

CDR3 protein: CASSLNAGGGSTQYF
V gene: TRBV5-6
J gene: TRBJ2-3

CDR3 protein: CASSYNTGTERHYGYTF
V gene: TRBV11-2
J gene: TRBJ1-2

CDR3 protein: CASSQDLAGAYNEQFF
V gene: TRBV4-2
J gene: TRBJ2-1

CDR3 protein: CASSLAPRESLETQYF
V gene: TRBV5-1
J gene: TRBJ2-5

CDR3 protein: CSARDLRQGTYEQYF
V gene: TRBV20-1
J gene: TRBJ2-7

CDR3 protein: CASSLAQGANTEAFF
V gene: TRBV5-1
J gene: TRBJ1-1

CDR3 protein: CASSQDGAGGSDTQYF
V gene: TRBV3-1
J gene: TRBJ2-3

CDR3 protein: CSARGAETGRLIVDEQFF
V gene: TRBV20-1
J gene: TRBJ2-1

CDR3 protein: CASSILGTGGNTGELFF
V gene: TRBV19
J gene: TRBJ2-2

CDR3 protein: CASSDRDREVYEQYF
V gene: TRBV7-9
J gene: TRBJ2-7

CDR3 protein: CASRLATNNEQFF
V gene: TRBV7-9
J gene: TRBJ2-1

CDR3 protein: CASSMPEWAGELFF
V gene: TRBV5-4
J gene: TRBJ2-2

CDR3 protein: CASSSETGGPTEAFF
V gene: TRBV5-6
J gene: TRBJ1-1

CDR3 protein: CASRLPPGRESNTEAFF
V gene: TRBV7-9
J gene: TRBJ1-1

CDR3 protein: CASSPTWTSGYEQYF
V gene: TRBV7-9
J gene: TRBJ2-7

CDR3 protein: CASSPSPQRELTGELFF
V gene: TRBV18
J gene: TRBJ2-2

CDR3 protein: CASSQEGRGVNEQYF
V gene: TRBV4-1
J gene: TRBJ2-7

CDR3 protein: CAWSGGLAGINEQFF
V gene: TRBV30
J gene: TRBJ2-1

CDR3 protein: CATSRPGLAGPNEQFF
V gene: TRBV15
J gene: TRBJ2-1

CDR3 protein: CASSAYLARDTDTQYF
V gene: TRBV5-6
J gene: TRBJ2-3

CDR3 protein: CATSDAGANVLTF
V gene: TRBV24-1
J gene: TRBJ2-6

CDR3 protein: CASSQAGSVSGELFF
V gene: TRBV4-3
J gene: TRBJ2-2

CDR3 protein: CASSNPRGLADSTDTQYF
V gene: TRBV9
J gene: TRBJ2-3

CDR3 protein: CASSLYLSSSYNEQFF
V gene: TRBV7-2
J gene: TRBJ2-1

CDR3 protein: CASSGHYEQYF
V gene: TRBV7-9
J gene: TRBJ2-7

CDR3 protein: CSARKQGAVYEQYF
V gene: TRBV20-1
J gene: TRBJ2-7

CDR3 protein: CATSGGNRLAKNIQYF
V gene: TRBV24-1
J gene: TRBJ2-4